Detailed here is one T cell receptor (beta chain). Its matching antigen is unknown. The protocol was immunoSEQ multiplex PCR, while the TCRdb copy is restricted to in-frame clones and leaves out a portion. The data hold 150,000 to 200,000 clones, with approximately 86% observed a single time. These data are taken from a study of cytomegalovirus exposure and HLA in healthy donors. J was trimmed by 7 bases and V by 6 bases; bases with no gene match: 10. This CDR3 is 15 amino acids long. Germline CDR1 is MDHEN and CDR2 is SYDVKM. Study findings and constraints: The study recorded 150 to 200 TCR beta chains that were cytomegalovirus-associated.

The chain employs TRBV28 and TRBJ2-1, with TRBD2 identical over 9 bases. The sample comprised PBMCs. The origin of this receptor is a man younger than 30 in good health and CMV-seropositive. The CDR3 loop is CASSFLAGRYNEQFF. The CDR3 DNA reads TGTGCCAGCAGCTTCCTAGCGGGAAGGTATAATGAGCAGTTCTTC.